Here is one T cell receptor (beta chain) with its context. Its antigen is not identified. The authors reverse transcribed all of the isolated RNA, so sequencing captured expressed TCRB transcripts. Libraries were prepared by immunoSEQ multiplex PCR; TCRdb keeps only in-frame clonotypes and omits some of them. Altogether some 660,000 clones are present, about 14% being singletons, with the ten largest covering 0.035% to 0.045%. This sample was included in a study of beta chain features in type 1 diabetes. Findings and limits, study-wide: No resolution was reached here on whether HLA type influences TCRB rearrangement. Shortening of TCRB CDR3s, moderate but significant, appeared in all four CD4+ subsets of Type 1 diabetes patients. The VDJ junctions of type 1 diabetes patients carried fewer insertions and more deletions.

The source is a man between 18 and 35 years old with type 1 diabetes. Sequenced sample: naive CD4+ T cells from blood.

CDR3 sequence reads: CAWDPRASAFGDTQYF. CDR3 bases: TGTGCCTGGGACCCCCGGGCTAGCGCTTTTGGAGATACGCAGTATTTT. The gene calls are TRBV30 and TRBJ2-3; tentative D call: TRBD2 (6 bases). Germline CDR1 reads GTSNPN; CDR2 reads SVGIG (reference sequence). This CDR3 contains 16 residues. Trimming cost V 5 bases and J 5 bases, with 23 bases left between them.